This passage covers 13 T cell receptor beta chains from one sample sequenced in a study of CD8 T cells in Susac syndrome. Random hexamers primed reverse transcription of about 0.45 to 1 ug RNA. MiXCR was run by TCRdb on the immunoSEQ multiplex PCR reads, yielding one entry per CDR3 protein. The top ten hold about 0.18% of the sample, which has fewer than 150,000 distinct CDR3 sequences, 95% seen once. Sequencing was performed on CD8+ T cells from PBMCs. The receptors here all came from a human donor with Susac syndrome.

This chain links TRBV5-4 with TRBJ2-1; no reliable D call. The germline V gene encodes CDR1 SGHNT and CDR2 YYREEE (reference sequence). This CDR3 is 13 amino acids long. V was cut by 4 bases and J by 7 bases, with 12 bases left in between. The CDR3 DNA sequence: TGTGCCAGCAGCAACGACTTATCGAATGAGCAGTTCTTC. Amino acids: CASSNDLSNEQFF.

This rearrangement joins TRBV6-6 to TRBJ2-1; a weak D match, TRBD2 (6 bases). The CDR3 sequence is 10 residues long. Germline-derived CDR1 and CDR2 are MNHNY and SVGAGI (reference sequence). The CDR3 DNA reads as TGTGCGGGAGGAACGAATGAGCAGTTCTTC. This translates into CAGGTNEQFF.

This sequence joins TRBV14 and TRBJ2-5, with D perhaps TRBD1 (6 bases). Germline V CDR1 and CDR2: SGHDN, FVKESK. The V end lost 1 base, the J end lost 5 bases, and 23 bases lay between the germline ends. The CDR3 is 18 amino acids. The CDR3 here is CASSQGKYRVPPEETQYF. In DNA form, the CDR3 reads TGTGCCAGCAGCCAAGGCAAGTACAGGGTCCCACCAGAGGAGACCCAGTACTTC.

The chain uses TRBV7-9 and TRBJ2-7, with D tentatively TRBD2 (5 bases). The germline CDR1 and CDR2 sequences are SEHNR and FQNEAQ (reference sequence). This CDR3 is 12 amino acids long. Trimming took off 5 bases at V and 7 bases at J, with 12 bases between the two ends. DNA of the CDR3: TGTGCCAGCAGCGGGATAGCGAGGGAGCAGTACTTC. This sequence encodes CASSGIAREQYF.

The rearrangement joins TRBV27 to TRBJ1-5; D is unclear. Deletions cut 1 base from V and 4 bases from J, with 11 bases between. The CDR3 runs to 15 residues. Germline V CDR1 and CDR2: MNHEY, SMNVEV (reference sequence). CDR3 DNA: TGTGCCAGCAGTTTATTAGTGGGCACAAATCAGCCCCAGCATTTT. It codes for CASSLLVGTNQPQHF.

This clonotype was counted once. The genes are TRBV7-6 and TRBJ2-1, with D tentatively TRBD1 (5 bases). CDR1 is SGHVS, CDR2 FNYEAQ, per germline. This CDR3 spans 15 amino acids. The ends were cut back, 4 bases at V and 5 bases at J, with 15 bases in the middle. The CDR3 reads CASSSAQGLDNEQFF. The CDR3 DNA reads TGTGCCAGCAGCTCCGCGCAGGGCTTAGACAATGAGCAGTTCTTC.

The gene calls are TRBV4-1 and TRBJ2-4; 7 positions match TRBD1. Looked up from germline, CDR1 is MGHRA and CDR2 is YSYEKL. After removal of 3 bases from V and 3 bases from J, the junction contained 14 bases not matched to a gene. The CDR3 extends over 18 amino acids. The CDR3: CASSQWQGVPVDKNIQYF. The DNA of the CDR3 is TGCGCCAGCAGCCAGTGGCAGGGGGTCCCGGTCGACAAAAACATTCAGTACTTC.

The chain has TRBV14 and TRBJ2-1; D is perhaps TRBD2 (5 bases). Trimming took off 1 base at V and 3 bases at J, with 10 bases between the two ends. The germline gives CDR1 SGHDN, CDR2 FVKESK. This CDR3 spans 15 amino acids. The CDR3 DNA reads as TGTGCCAGCAGCCAAGTTGTTGGACTCTACAATGAGCAGTTCTTC. This encodes CASSQVVGLYNEQFF.

The chain joins TRBV14 to TRBJ2-1; no clear D gene. The germline V gene has CDR1 SGHDN and CDR2 FVKESK. V was clipped by 1 base and J by 4 bases, with 5 bases between them. The CDR3 spans 13 residues. CDR3 residues: CASSQVWYNEQFF. The CDR3 nucleotides read TGTGCCAGCAGCCAAGTCTGGTACAATGAGCAGTTCTTC.

The rearrangement joins TRBV12-3 or TRBV12-4 to TRBJ2-7; maybe TRBD1 (5 bases). The CDR3 is 13 amino acids. Between the trimmed V and J ends, which lost 1 base and 12 bases, there was a span of 16 bases. The CDR3 sequence is CASSLGQGWVPYF. CDR3 nucleotide sequence: TGTGCCAGCAGTTTAGGCCAGGGTTGGGTTCCGTACTTC.

The chain has TRBV19 and TRBJ2-7, with D unresolved. Germline V CDR1 and CDR2: LNHDA, SQIVND (reference sequence). The CDR3 runs 14 residues. Between the trimmed V and J ends, which lost 6 bases and 0 bases, there was a span of 12 bases. CDR3 bases: TGTGCCAGTAGCCCGTACGGCGGCTCCTACGAGCAGTACTTC. Protein: CASSPYGGSYEQYF.

The V and J genes are TRBV6-4 and TRBJ2-3; D unclear. Germline assignment: CDR1 MRHNA and CDR2 SNTAGT. This CDR3 is built from 11 residues. The V end was cut by 1 base, the J end by 10 bases, with 6 bases between. For the CDR3, the DNA is TGTGCCAGCAGTGACTTGAATGCGCAGTATTTT. Encoded protein: CASSDLNAQYF.

The V call is TRBV7-6, the J call TRBJ2-7; no clear D gene. Germline CDR1 SGHVS, CDR2 FNYEAQ. The CDR3 sequence is 13 residues long. V was pared by 2 bases and J by 7 bases, with 12 bases between. The CDR3 reads CASSLTYEREQYF. CDR3 DNA sequence: TGTGCCAGCAGCTTAACCTACGAGAGAGAGCAGTACTTC.